These 4 T cell receptor beta chains share one sample of origin, sequenced in a study of T-cell memory formation after mild COVID-19. Using its own MiXCR run on the 5' RACE reads, TCRdb lists one record per CDR3 protein. The sample records almost 550,000 distinct CDR3 sequences, around 20% being singletons. Sequenced material: PBMCs or a T cell subset sorted from them (not recorded which). All receptors come from an adult woman who had mild COVID-19 (a few samples of this study predate the infection). Cell type and time point are not known.

This clonotype was seen only a few times. The V call is TRBV4-3, the J call TRBJ2-7; 11 bases align to TRBD1. The germline V gene has CDR1 LGHNA and CDR2 YSLEER. The CDR3 spans 15 residues. Losses at the gene ends were 5 bases for V and 5 bases for J; bases not matched to a gene: 8. The DNA for the CDR3 is TGCGCCAGCAGCTTAGGACAGGGGGCTATCAACGAGCAGTACTTC. It translates to CASSLGQGAINEQYF.

This chain connects TRBV5-4 to TRBJ2-7, with 8 bases matching TRBD1. This CDR3 is built from 15 residues. J lost 2 bases, V lost 3 bases, and 7 bases had no gene match. CDR1 and CDR2 from the germline V gene are SGHNT and YYREEE (reference sequence). The CDR3: CASSSRTGITYEQYF. CDR3 sequence (DNA): TGTGCCAGCAGCTCGCGGACAGGGATCACCTACGAGCAGTACTTC.

The chain joins TRBV7-8 to TRBJ2-7; D possibly corresponds to TRBD1 (5 bases). V lost 8 bases to trimming and J lost 0 bases, with 17 bases between them. Germline V lookup: CDR1 SGHVS, CDR2 FQNEAQ. This CDR3 has 15 amino acids. The CDR3 nucleotides read TGTGCCAGCCTTGAGATGGGCAGGGACTCCTACGAGCAGTACTTC. Amino acids: CASLEMGRDSYEQYF.

V usage is TRBV4-1 and J usage is TRBJ2-5, with TRBD2 as a possible D gene (6 bases). V shed 4 bases and J shed 2 bases, with 20 bases lying between them. This CDR3 has 17 residues. Germline lookup yields CDR1 MGHRA and CDR2 YSYEKL. The chain's CDR3 is CASSPLDGGDSQETQYF. In DNA form, the CDR3 reads TGCGCCAGCAGCCCCCTCGACGGGGGAGATTCTCAAGAGACCCAGTACTTC.